Below, 21 T cell receptor beta chains from the same sample are listed, as sequenced in a study of identifying expanded T cells in peripheral blood. Libraries were prepared by immunoSEQ multiplex PCR; TCRdb keeps only in-frame clonotypes and omits some of them. The profile shows 100,000 or so clones, about 91% of them singletons. Material for sequencing was blood. The receptors derive from a person aged 18 to 75 in good health.

The V gene is TRBV6-5, the J gene TRBJ2-3; the D gene is possibly TRBD1 (6 bases). Germline V gene lookup returns CDR1 MNHEY and CDR2 SVGAGI. The CDR3 extends over 14 amino acids. Trimming pared 5 bases from V and 5 bases from J, leaving 14 bases between. In DNA, the CDR3 is TGTGCCAGCAGTAGGGGGACGTTTGGAGATACGCAGTATTTT. It encodes CASSRGTFGDTQYF.

The chain combines TRBV19 with TRBJ2-1; 11 bases are a match to TRBD1. CDR1 and CDR2 from the germline V gene are LNHDA and SQIVND (reference sequence). The V and J ends lost 4 bases and 12 bases, in that order; junction bases with no gene match: 11. The CDR3 is made up of 15 amino acids. CDR3 nucleotides: TGTGCCAGTAGTACAGGACAGGGGGCGCTTCGAAGGCAGTTCTTC. Translated: CASSTGQGALRRQFF.

The rearrangement uses TRBV6-6 and TRBJ1-1; D unclear. The CDR3 sequence is 12 residues long. Germline V gene data show CDR1 as MNHNY and CDR2 as SVGAGI (reference sequence). Trimming cost V 6 bases and J 2 bases, with 7 bases left between them. The CDR3 here is CASRPDNTEAFF. CDR3 nucleotides: TGTGCCAGCAGGCCGGATAACACTGAAGCTTTCTTT.

The V call is TRBV19, the J call TRBJ2-1, with TRBD2 matching 10 bases. V lost 3 bases, J lost 7 bases, and 9 bases stayed unmatched. Germline assignment: CDR1 LNHDA and CDR2 SQIVND (reference sequence). The CDR3 is 16 amino acids. The CDR3 coding sequence is TGTGCCAGTAGTATCACGAGCGGGGGGGCACGGAATGAGCAGTTCTTC. Translated: CASSITSGGARNEQFF.

A word on this clone: Within the sample, other DNA sequences also encode this same CDR3. The chain couples TRBV9 to TRBJ2-5; perhaps D is TRBD1 or TRBD2 (5 bases each). The CDR3 is 13 amino acids. The V and J ends lost 0 bases and 4 bases respectively, with 7 bases between them. Germline V gene lookup returns CDR1 SGDLS and CDR2 YYNGEE. The CDR3 spells CASSVGGVETQYF. The CDR3, as DNA: TGTGCCAGCAGCGTAGGAGGGGTAGAGACCCAGTACTTC.

J is TRBJ2-7 and V is TRBV7-2; perhaps D is TRBD1 or TRBD2 (5 bases each). Germline CDR1 and CDR2: SGHTA and FQGNSA. The CDR3 has 13 residues. The V end was cut by 7 bases, the J end by 2 bases, with 12 bases between. In DNA, the CDR3 is TGTGCCAGCACCCGGGACCGGGCCTACGAGCAGTACTTC. Translation gives CASTRDRAYEQYF.

This clone has only one observation. CDR3 sequence: CASSSGGGEAFF. In DNA form, the CDR3 reads TGTGCCAGCTCATCGGGAGGTGGCGAAGCTTTCTTT. The chain carries TRBV18 and TRBJ1-1, with D hard to call. V was shortened by 5 bases and J by 8 bases, with 12 bases between the two germline ends. CDR3 length: 12 amino acids. Germline CDR1 KGHSH, CDR2 LQKENI. Filled out from reference TRBV18 and TRBJ1-1, the complete variable domain reads NAGVMQNPRHLVRRRGQEARLRCSPMKGHSHVYWYRQLPEEGLKFMVYLQKENIIDESGMPKERFSAEFPKEGPSILRIQQVVRGDSAAYFCASSSGGGEAFFGQGTRLTVV.

CDR3 loop: CASSWGLAGADTQYF. CDR3 in DNA: TGTGCCAGCAGCTGGGGACTAGCGGGAGCAGATACGCAGTATTTT. The chain has TRBV7-3 and TRBJ2-3; 14 nucleotides match TRBD2. The CDR3 covers 15 residues. V shed 4 bases, J shed 4 bases, and the junction held 1 base outside the gene matches. Looked up from germline, CDR1 is SGHTA and CDR2 is FQGTGA.

This clone was seen once. The gene calls are TRBV11-3 and TRBJ2-2; D is perhaps TRBD1 or TRBD2 (5 bases each). Germline V CDR1 and CDR2: SGHNT, YENEEA. The CDR3 covers 16 residues. V was cut by 0 bases and J by 9 bases, with 17 bases left in between. The CDR3 protein is CASSLEGARGDRELFF. The CDR3 DNA sequence: TGTGCCAGCAGCTTAGAAGGGGCGCGTGGGGACCGGGAGCTGTTTTTT.

The CDR3 DNA reads TGTGCCTGGGGTAAGAAAAGCACAGATACGCAGTATTTT. Its translation: CAWGKKSTDTQYF. The chain has TRBV28 and TRBJ2-3; no clear D. The V gene's germline CDR1 is MDHEN and CDR2 SYDVKM. The V and J ends lost 11 bases and 0 bases respectively, with 12 bases between them. The CDR3 is made up of 13 amino acids.

This clone was found once. The chain is built from TRBV6-6 and TRBJ1-4, with TRBD1 identical over 7 bases. This CDR3 contains 14 residues. The V and J ends lost 4 bases and 7 bases, in that order; junction bases with no gene match: 6. Germline V gene lookup returns CDR1 MNHNY and CDR2 SVGAGI (reference sequence). CDR3 sequence: CASSLQGFAEKLFF. The DNA of the CDR3 is TGTGCCAGCAGTTTACAGGGGTTCGCTGAAAAACTGTTTTTT.

Only a few counts were recorded for this clone. This chain connects TRBV11-2 to TRBJ1-5; D unresolved. The V gene's germline CDR1 is SGHAT and CDR2 FQNNGV. There are 14 residues in the CDR3. The V and J ends lost 4 bases and 1 base respectively, with 8 bases between them. The CDR3 nucleotides are TGTGCCAGCAGCTCCCAAGGGAGCAATCAGCCCCAGCATTTT. This encodes CASSSQGSNQPQHF.

The gene calls are TRBV19 and TRBJ2-1, with 12 bases matching TRBD2. From germline, CDR1 is LNHDA and CDR2 SQIVND (reference sequence). V shed 4 bases, J shed 4 bases, and the junction held 2 bases outside the gene matches. CDR3 length: 15 residues. The CDR3 here is CASSTTSGGYNEQFF. The CDR3, as DNA: TGTGCCAGTAGTACCACTAGCGGGGGGTACAATGAGCAGTTCTTC.

The genes are TRBV5-8 and TRBJ2-1; TRBD2 aligns across 14 bases. The CDR3 runs to 19 residues. Germline CDR1 is SGHTS and CDR2 is YDEGEE. V dropped 4 bases and J dropped 12; count of bases not matched to a gene: 21. The CDR3 loop is CASSPSATSGRAGLGRQFF. The CDR3 bases are TGTGCCAGCAGCCCGTCCGCGACTAGCGGGAGGGCCGGGCTGGGGCGGCAGTTCTTC.

This sequence joins TRBV5-4 and TRBJ2-3; no clear D. V was shortened by 6 bases and J by 4 bases, with 12 bases between the two germline ends. The CDR3 has 13 amino acids. CDR1 is SGHNT and CDR2 is YYREEE in the germline V gene (reference sequence). CDR3 sequence: CASKASASDTQYF. The CDR3 bases are TGTGCCAGCAAGGCTAGTGCCTCAGATACGCAGTATTTT. Supplemented by reference TRBV5-4 and TRBJ2-3, the full variable domain reads ETGVTQSPTHLIKTRGQQVTLRCSSQSGHNTVSWYQQALGQGPQFIFQYYREEENGRGNFPPRFSGLQFPNYSSELNVNALELDDSALYLCASKASASDTQYFGPGTRLTVL.

The gene calls are TRBV6-1 and TRBJ1-2, with 10 bases lining up with TRBD1. The trim removed 4 bases at V and 3 bases at J, leaving 8 bases unmatched. Germline CDR1 and CDR2: MNHNS and SASEGT. This CDR3 is 16 amino acids long. The DNA for the CDR3 is TGTGCCAGCAGTGTCCGGGACAGGGGCGCTTACTATGGCTACACCTTC. Encoded protein: CASSVRDRGAYYGYTF.

The chain is built from TRBV6-6 and TRBJ1-4; tentatively, D is TRBD1 (6 bases). Germline V gene sequence: CDR1 MNHNY, CDR2 SVGAGI (reference sequence). The CDR3 runs 16 residues. V lost 0 bases to trimming and J lost 3 bases, with 11 bases between them. CDR3 residues: CASSYSLRGSNEKLFF. Here the CDR3 DNA reads TGTGCCAGCAGTTACTCCCTCAGGGGATCTAATGAAAAACTGTTTTTT.

This clone was found once. The chain carries TRBV2 and TRBJ2-2; 11 nucleotides agree with TRBD1. Germline assignment: CDR1 SNHLY and CDR2 FYNNEI. The CDR3 length is 17 residues. Trimming at V came to 4 bases and at J to 4 bases, leaving 8 bases not matched to a gene. The CDR3 coding sequence is TGTGCCAGCAGTGGGGACAGGGGGTCACTGACCACCGGGGAGCTGTTTTTT. This gives the protein CASSGDRGSLTTGELFF. The full variable domain, rest sourced from reference TRBV2 and TRBJ2-2, is EPEVTQTPSHQVTQMGQEVILRCVPISNHLYFYWYRQILGQKVEFLVSFYNNEISEKSEIFDDQFSVERPDGSNFTLKIRSTKLEDSAMYFCASSGDRGSLTTGELFFGEGSRLTVL.

This chain uses TRBV7-9 with TRBJ2-1; no reliable D call. V lost 3 bases, J lost 9 bases, and 9 bases lay in between. CDR1 is SEHNR and CDR2 is FQNEAQ in the germline V gene (reference sequence). CDR3 size: 12 residues. CDR3: CASSFQAGEQFF. CDR3 in DNA: TGTGCCAGCAGCTTCCAGGCCGGTGAGCAGTTCTTC.

V gene TRBV29-1 combines with J gene TRBJ2-3; 11 nucleotides agree with TRBD2. This CDR3 comprises 15 residues. Germline V lookup: CDR1 SQVTM, CDR2 ANQGSEA. The ends lost 5 bases at V and 3 bases at J; junction bases unmatched: 7. CDR3 sequence: CSVSSLAGVTDTQYF. In DNA, the CDR3 is TGCAGCGTTTCTTCACTAGCGGGAGTAACAGATACGCAGTATTTT.

V is TRBV7-9 and J is TRBJ2-1; D perhaps matches TRBD1 (5 bases). CDR3 size: 12 residues. Germline V gene sequence: CDR1 SEHNR, CDR2 FQNEAQ (reference sequence). V lost 4 bases to trimming and J lost 8 bases, with 9 bases between them. The CDR3 nucleotides read TGTGCCAGCAGCTCAACAGGCGATGAGCAGTTCTTC. Its protein product is CASSSTGDEQFF.